The 15 T cell receptor beta chains given below trace back to one sample, sequenced in a study of a mutant IDH1 vaccine in newly diagnosed glioma. Their cognate antigens are unknown. Assay used: immunoSEQ multiplex PCR; TCRdb lists only in-frame clones, some missing. Of about 60,000 clones in the sample, over 70% were seen once. The time point denotes: week 23, last vaccination. Doses comprised 300 ug of mutant IDH1 20-mer peptide each, plus topical imiquimod. The sample was PBMCs, taken from a glioma patient whose treatment included an IDH1 peptide vaccine. Every receptor here comes from a middle-aged man with glioma.

The CDR3 DNA reads TGTGCCAGCAGTTACTCGAGGGTCAGGGGCACAGATACGCAGTATTTT. It is translated as CASSYSRVRGTDTQYF. The V call is TRBV6-6, the J call TRBJ2-3, with D perhaps given as TRBD1 or TRBD2 (5 bases each). Germline-derived CDR1 and CDR2 are MNHNY and SVGAGI (reference sequence). V was cut by 0 bases and J by 1 base, with 11 bases left in between. The CDR3 loop spans 16 amino acids.

Concerning this clone itself: At one of its ends the junction is not consistent with the germline gene, which may arise from a read error. This chain connects TRBV2 to TRBJ2-7; D not certain. Germline loops: CDR1 SNHLY, CDR2 FYNNEI. This CDR3 is 10 amino acids long. CDR3 protein: CASMNYDQYF. DNA for the CDR3: TGTGCCAGCATGAACTACGATCAGTACTTC.

CDR3 residues: CASSQRGTTEAFF. CDR3 sequence (DNA): TGTGCCAGCAGTCAGCGGGGAACCACTGAAGCTTTCTTT. The chain employs TRBV7-3 and TRBJ1-1, with unresolved D. Trimming removed 6 bases at V and 4 bases at J, with 12 bases between. The CDR3 is made up of 13 amino acids. Looked up from germline, CDR1 is SGHTA and CDR2 is FQGTGA. Based on the CDR3 plus reference TRBV7-3 and TRBJ1-1, the full variable domain is GAGVSQTPSNKVTEKGKYVELRCDPISGHTALYWYRQSLGQGPEFLIYFQGTGAADDSGLPNDRFFAVRPEGSVSTLKIQRTERGDSAVYLCASSQRGTTEAFFGQGTRLTVV.

The chain carries TRBV5-6 and TRBJ2-7; 8 bases match TRBD1. The V segment lost 0 bases and the J segment 7 bases; nucleotides outside the gene matches: 6. CDR1 is SGHDT, CDR2 YYEEEE, per germline. The CDR3 runs to 14 residues. CDR3 DNA: TGTGCCAGCAGCTTGGTTACAGGGGGAATTGAGCAGTACTTC. It codes for CASSLVTGGIEQYF.

This clone occurred a few times. The chain carries TRBV6-5 and TRBJ2-6; D remains unclear. This CDR3 spans 15 amino acids. Trimming removed 0 bases at V and 4 bases at J, with 7 bases between. Germline-derived CDR1 and CDR2 are MNHEY and SVGAGI. As DNA, the CDR3 is TGTGCCAGCAGTTACTCTAGGCTAGGGGCCAACGTCCTGACTTTC. It encodes CASSYSRLGANVLTF.

This chain's CDR3 is CASSFPSTGANVLTF. The CDR3 DNA follows: TGTGCCAGCAGCTTTCCCTCTACTGGGGCCAACGTCCTGACTTTC. The gene calls are TRBV5-4 and TRBJ2-6, with D unresolved. This CDR3 region has 15 residues. Trimming shortened V by 2 bases and J by 2 bases, and 8 bases separated the two germline ends. CDR1 and CDR2 from the germline V gene are SGHNT and YYREEE (reference sequence).

The chain is built from TRBV7-2 and TRBJ2-7; no reliable D call. Germline CDR1 reads SGHTA; CDR2 reads FQGNSA. V gave up 5 bases and J gave up 2 bases, with 16 bases separating them. There are 15 residues in the CDR3. For the CDR3, the DNA is TGTGCCAGCAGCCCCAACAGCAACACAGCCTACGAGCAGTACTTC. It specifies CASSPNSNTAYEQYF.

The V gene is TRBV6-6, the J gene TRBJ2-7, with 10 positions matching TRBD1. This CDR3 is built from 14 residues. Germline V gene sequence: CDR1 MNHNY, CDR2 SVGAGI (reference sequence). V lost 5 bases to trimming and J lost 2 bases; unmatched junction nucleotides: 3. CDR3 residues: CASSVGQGAYEQYF. The CDR3 region has the DNA TGTGCCAGCAGTGTCGGACAGGGGGCCTACGAGCAGTACTTC.

The chain joins TRBV7-9 to TRBJ1-2; TRBD1 aligns across 10 bases. Unmatched junction bases numbered 9, after V lost 6 bases and J lost 5 bases. The CDR3 is 15 amino acids. Germline V gene sequence: CDR1 SEHNR, CDR2 FQNEAQ (reference sequence). CDR3 amino acids: CASSRQGAKGYGYTF. The CDR3 nucleotides read TGTGCCAGCAGTCGACAGGGGGCAAAGGGATATGGCTACACCTTC.

This clone has a single count. The chain employs TRBV5-1 and TRBJ2-3; D not certain. The CDR3 length is 15 residues. Germline V gene sequence: CDR1 SGHRS, CDR2 YFSETQ. The V end lost 0 bases, the J end lost 1 base, and 9 bases lay between the germline ends. The chain's CDR3 is CASSLAPTGTDTQYF. The DNA for the CDR3 is TGCGCCAGCAGCTTGGCCCCCACGGGCACAGATACGCAGTATTTT.

The chain has TRBV7-9 and TRBJ2-7; D unclear. The CDR3 totals 14 residues. The V gene lost 5 bases and the J gene lost 4 bases, with 15 bases spanning the gap. Germline CDR1 is SEHNR and CDR2 is FQNEAQ (reference sequence). CDR3 bases: TGTGCCAGCAGCACATCGTCACTGGCATACGAGCAGTACTTC. As protein: CASSTSSLAYEQYF.

The count of this clone is one. The chain uses TRBV5-1 and TRBJ2-7; D gene unclear. There are 17 residues in the CDR3. Germline CDR1 is SGHRS and CDR2 is YFSETQ. Trimming pared 1 base from V and 0 bases from J, leaving 17 bases between. The CDR3 nucleotides are TGCGCCAGCAGCTTGTCACTTATTGGGGAACCCTCCTACGAGCAGTACTTC. It codes for CASSLSLIGEPSYEQYF.

This sequence joins TRBV19 and TRBJ2-1, with D possibly TRBD1 on 6 matching bases. CDR3 length: 15 amino acids. Trimming took 3 bases from V and 4 from J, leaving 13 bases between them. The V gene's germline CDR1 is LNHDA and CDR2 SQIVND (reference sequence). CDR3 DNA: TGTGCCAGTAGTATGAGAGGGACACAATACAATGAGCAGTTCTTC. This sequence encodes CASSMRGTQYNEQFF.

This chain connects TRBV5-1 to TRBJ1-3; D is undetermined. This CDR3 is 14 amino acids long. Germline assignment: CDR1 SGHRS and CDR2 YFSETQ. Trimming removed 3 bases at V and 0 bases at J, with 7 bases between. CDR3 in DNA: TGCGCCAGCAGCTCCGGACTCTCTGGAAACACCATATATTTT. It specifies CASSSGLSGNTIYF. Full variable domain (outside the CDR3, taken from reference TRBV5-1 and TRBJ1-3): KAGVTQTPRYLIKTRGQQVTLSCSPISGHRSVSWYQQTPGQGLQFLFEYFSETQRNKGNFPGRFSGRQFSNSRSEMNVSTLELGDSALYLCASSSGLSGNTIYFGEGSWLTVV.

The V and J genes are TRBV6-6 and TRBJ1-3; possibly TRBD1 for D (6 bases). CDR3 length: 14 residues. The germline V gene encodes CDR1 MNHNY and CDR2 SVGAGI (reference sequence). Trimming pared 7 bases from V and 2 bases from J, leaving 12 bases between. CDR3 region: CASINSGAGNTIYF. The DNA of the CDR3 is TGTGCCAGCATCAACTCAGGGGCTGGAAACACCATATATTTT.